This T cell receptor beta chain was documented in a study of neoadjuvant anti-PD-1 for oral cavity cancer. With 0 bases removed from V and 6 bases from J, the gap between germline ends came to 12 bases. The CDR3 runs to 15 residues. Per germline, CDR1 GTSNPN and CDR2 SVGIG (reference sequence). A word on this clone: Its antigen remains unknown.

Stage II-IVA oral cavity squamous cell carcinoma was new and untreated by systemic or radiation therapy. PBMC libraries mostly used around 460 ng of input genomic DNA, with six replicates per sample. TCRdb's copy holds only in-frame clones and misses some; the assay was immunoSEQ multiplex PCR. The table records some 15,000 clones, more than 60% of them present only once. Study findings and constraints: Only three patients per response group were TCR-analyzed; validation needed.

The clonotype was recovered from a person between 40 and 79 years old with oral cavity squamous cell carcinoma. The source was PBMCs, collected before nivolumab (anti-PD-1) treatment. V usage is TRBV30 and J usage is TRBJ1-6; D possibly corresponds to TRBD1 (5 bases). CDR3 bases: TGTGCCTGGAGTGTAAACCGACAGAGTAATTCACCCCTCCACTTT. Translating it yields CAWSVNRQSNSPLHF. Looking up the rest from reference TRBV30 and TRBJ1-6 gives the full variable domain: SQTIHQWPATLVQPVGSPLSLECTVEGTSNPNLYWYRQAAGRGLQLLFYSVGIGQISSEVPQNLSASRPQDRQFILSSKKLLLSDSGFYLCAWSVNRQSNSPLHFGNGTRLTVT.